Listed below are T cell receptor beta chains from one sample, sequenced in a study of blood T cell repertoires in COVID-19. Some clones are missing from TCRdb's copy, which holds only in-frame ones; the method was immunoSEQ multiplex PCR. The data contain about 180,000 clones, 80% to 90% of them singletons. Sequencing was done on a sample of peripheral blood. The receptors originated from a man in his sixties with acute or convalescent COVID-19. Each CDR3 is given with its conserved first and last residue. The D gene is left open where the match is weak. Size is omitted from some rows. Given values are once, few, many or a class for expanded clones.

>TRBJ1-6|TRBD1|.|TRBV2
TGTGCCAGCCGACCGCCGGGACAGGGTCGGAATTCACCCCTCCACTTT
CASRPPGQGRNSPLHF
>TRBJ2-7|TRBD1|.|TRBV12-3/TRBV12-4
TGTGCCAGCAGGGCGCCGGGACAGGGTGGGCAGTACTTC
CASRAPGQGGQYF
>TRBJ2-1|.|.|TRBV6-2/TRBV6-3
TGTGCCAGCAGTTATCTGGCAGTCCAGTTCTTC
CASSYLAVQFF
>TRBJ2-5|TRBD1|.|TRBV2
TGTGCCAGCAGCCCCGGGACAGTTGGGGAGACCCAGTACTTC
CASSPGTVGETQYF
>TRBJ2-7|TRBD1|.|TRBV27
TGTGCCAGCAGTTTACAGGGACAGGGCACCAGCTCCTACGAGCAGTACTTC
CASSLQGQGTSSYEQYF
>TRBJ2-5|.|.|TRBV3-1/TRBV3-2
TGTGCCAGCAGGGTCCGAGGAGGGGAAGAAGAGACCCAGTACTTC
CASRVRGGEEETQYF
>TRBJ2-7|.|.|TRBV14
TGTGCCAGCAGCCAAGAAGGCAAGGGGTCCCATCCGTACTTC
CASSQEGKGSHPYF
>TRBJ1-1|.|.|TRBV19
TGTGCCAGTAGTACCCGGGGGGCGAACACTGAAGCTTTCTTT
CASSTRGANTEAFF
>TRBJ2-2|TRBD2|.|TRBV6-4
TGTGCCAGCAGCCCAACGGGAGGGCCGGGCACCGGGGAGCTGTTTTTT
CASSPTGGPGTGELFF
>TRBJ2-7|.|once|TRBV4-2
TGTGCCAGCAGCCAAGAGGGAGGAGAACTGTACGAGCAGTACTTC
CASSQEGGELYEQYF
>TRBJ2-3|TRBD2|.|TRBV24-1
TGTGCCACCAGTAGCGGGAGTGAGAATACGCAGTATTTT
CATSSGSENTQYF
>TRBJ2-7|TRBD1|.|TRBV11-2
TGTGCCAGCAACCGAGTCTGGGGACAGGGGGACGAGCAGTACTTC
CASNRVWGQGDEQYF
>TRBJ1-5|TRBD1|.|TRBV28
TGTGCCAGCAGTTTAGGGACAGGGGTCTTTCAGCCCCAGCATTTT
CASSLGTGVFQPQHF
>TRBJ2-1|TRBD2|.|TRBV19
TGTGCCAGTAGGGGACTAGAGACCTACAATGAGCAGTTCTTC
CASRGLETYNEQFF
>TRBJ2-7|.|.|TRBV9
TGTGCCAGCAGCGTAGGACCCGGGACTTCCTACGAGCAGTACTTC
CASSVGPGTSYEQYF
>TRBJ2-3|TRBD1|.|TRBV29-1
TGCAGCGTAGAACAGGGGAAGGGGAGCACAGATACGCAGTATTTT
CSVEQGKGSTDTQYF
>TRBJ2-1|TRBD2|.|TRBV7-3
TGTGCCAGCAGCTTAGGGCTAGCGGGAGGGGAGCAGTTCTTC
CASSLGLAGGEQFF
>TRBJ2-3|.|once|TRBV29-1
TGCAGCGTTGAAGGTGGCTCCTCTCGCACAGATACGCAGTATTTT
CSVEGGSSRTDTQYF
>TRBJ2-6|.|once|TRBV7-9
TGTGCCAGCAGCGTGGAGACAGGAATCTCTGGGGCCAACGTCCTGACTTTC
CASSVETGISGANVLTF
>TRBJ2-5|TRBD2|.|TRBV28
TGTGCCAGCAGTATGACTAGCGGGGAAGAGACCCAGTACTTC
CASSMTSGEETQYF
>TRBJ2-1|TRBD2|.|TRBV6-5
TGTGCCAGCAGTCTACCGACGGGAGGGACCAAGCAGTTCTTC
CASSLPTGGTKQFF
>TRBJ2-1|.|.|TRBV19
TGTGCCAGCTCGATGAGTTACAGAACGAACAATGAGCAGTTCTTC
CASSMSYRTNNEQFF
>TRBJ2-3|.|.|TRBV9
TGTGCCAGCAGCGGAGGAGAGTGGGGCACAGATACGCAGTATTTT
CASSGGEWGTDTQYF
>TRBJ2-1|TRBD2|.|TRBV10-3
TGTGCCATCAGGGGTAGCGGGAGCAACAATGAGCAGTTCTTC
CAIRGSGSNNEQFF
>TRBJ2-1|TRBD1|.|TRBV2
TGTGCCAGTCCGCAGGGGGCCTACAATGAGCAGTTCTTC
CASPQGAYNEQFF
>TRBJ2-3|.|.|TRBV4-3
TGCGCCAGCAGCCAAGACGGACCAGGGGGCACAGATACGCAGTATTTT
CASSQDGPGGTDTQYF
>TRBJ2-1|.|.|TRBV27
TGTGCCAGCAGTCCCCCGAGGGCGGGGTACTCCTACAATGAGCAGTTCTTC
CASSPPRAGYSYNEQFF
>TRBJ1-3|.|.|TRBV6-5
TGTGCCAGCAAAACGGGGGGCTCTACAGGAAACACCATATATTTT
CASKTGGSTGNTIYF
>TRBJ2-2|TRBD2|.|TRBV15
TGTGCCGCGGGGGGCAAACTCCCCGGGGAGCTGTTTTTT
CAAGGKLPGELFF
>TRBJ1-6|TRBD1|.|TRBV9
TGTGCCAGCAGTACCGACAGGGGGGGATCACCCCTCCACTTT
CASSTDRGGSPLHF
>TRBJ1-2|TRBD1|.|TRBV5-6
TGTGCCAGCAGCCAACAGGGGGAGAGGGGCTACACCTTC
CASSQQGERGYTF
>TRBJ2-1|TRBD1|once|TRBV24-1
TGTGCCACCAGTGACTTGTCCGGGACAGGGGTCAATGAGCAGTTCTTC
CATSDLSGTGVNEQFF
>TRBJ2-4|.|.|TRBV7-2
TGTGCCAGCAGCCTCAGTCCGGGACTGGCCGCAAACATTCAGTACTTC
CASSLSPGLAANIQYF
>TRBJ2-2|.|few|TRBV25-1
TGTGCCAGCAGAGGGGGGGGCGGAATCGGGGAGCTGTTTTTT
CASRGGGGIGELFF
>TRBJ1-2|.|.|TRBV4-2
TGTGCCAGCAGCCAAGGCGGAGGCCCCTATGGCTACACCTTC
CASSQGGGPYGYTF
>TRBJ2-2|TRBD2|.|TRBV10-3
TGTGCCATCAGTGTTACTAGCGGGAGGGTCACCGGGGAGCTGTTTTTT
CAISVTSGRVTGELFF
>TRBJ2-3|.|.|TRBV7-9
TGTGCCAGCAGCTTAGTGTCAGGCACTAGCACAGATACGCAGTATTTT
CASSLVSGTSTDTQYF
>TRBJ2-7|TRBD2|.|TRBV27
TGTGCCAGCAAGTCACAACTAGCGGAGAGGGCCGAGCAGTACTTC
CASKSQLAERAEQYF
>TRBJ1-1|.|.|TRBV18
TGTGCCAGCTCACCCCACGGCACTGAAGCTTTCTTT
CASSPHGTEAFF
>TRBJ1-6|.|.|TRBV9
TGTGCCAGCAGCGTAGGAGGGGGAACTGGTAATTCACCCCTCCACTTT
CASSVGGGTGNSPLHF
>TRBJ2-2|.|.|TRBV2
TGTGCCAGCATTGGGTCCCGGGACATATTTCGAAACACCGGGGAGCTGTTTTTT
CASIGSRDIFRNTGELFF
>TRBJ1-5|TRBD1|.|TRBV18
TGTGCCAGCTCACCGGGGACAGGGGGGCCCTTAAGCAATCAGCCCCAGCATTTT
CASSPGTGGPLSNQPQHF
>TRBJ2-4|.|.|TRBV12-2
TGTGCAAGTCGCTTACGCGGCGGGCAGGGAGGTAGAAAAAACATTCAGTACTTC
CASRLRGGQGGRKNIQYF
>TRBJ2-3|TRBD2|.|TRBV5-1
TGCGCCAGCAGGACCAGCGGGAGTGTGAATACGCAGTATTTT
CASRTSGSVNTQYF
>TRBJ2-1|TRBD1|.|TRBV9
TGTGCCAGCAGCTCCTCCGGGACAGAAGACAATGAGCAGTTCTTC
CASSSSGTEDNEQFF
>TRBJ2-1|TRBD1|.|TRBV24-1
TGTGCCACCAGTACCTTGGGACAGGGGCAAGAAGAGCAGTTCTTC
CATSTLGQGQEEQFF
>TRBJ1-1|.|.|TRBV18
TGTGCCAGCTCACCACTCGGAGGCGAAGCTTTCTTT
CASSPLGGEAFF
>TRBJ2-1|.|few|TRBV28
TGTGCGAGCGGGCACTACAATGAGCAGTTCTTC
CASGHYNEQFF
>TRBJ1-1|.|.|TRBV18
TGTGCCAGCTCACCCACCAACACGAGGAGCACTGAAGCTTTCTTT
CASSPTNTRSTEAFF
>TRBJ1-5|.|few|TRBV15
TGTGCCACCAGCAGAGAGGGGGGAAACAATCAGCCCCAGCATTTT
CATSREGGNNQPQHF
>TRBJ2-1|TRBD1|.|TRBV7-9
TGTGCCAGCAGCCAAGGCGGACAGGACAGAAATGAGCAGTTCTTC
CASSQGGQDRNEQFF